This is a list of T cell receptor beta chains from one sample in a study of T-cell memory formation after mild COVID-19. Each CDR3 protein gets one entry after TCRdb re-called the 5' RACE reads with MiXCR. The top ten clones hold about 22% of a sample with over 350,000 distinct CDR3 sequences, about 15% of them seen once. Sequences were obtained from PBMCs or a T cell subset sorted from them (not recorded which). These TCRs come from a man between 18 and 35 years old who had mild COVID-19 (a few samples of this study predate the infection). Cell type and time point are not known. CDR3s include the opening cysteine and the closing phenylalanine or tryptophan. The D gene is left open where the match is weak. Expanded clones are given a class, and other clones once, few, many or no size at all.

d_call: .; clone_size: few; j_call: TRBJ1-1; v_call: TRBV12-3/TRBV12-4; cdr3_nt: TGTGCCAGCAGTTTCTGGAACACTGAAGCTTTCTTT; cdr3_aa: CASSFWNTEAFF
d_call: TRBD2; clone_size: .; j_call: TRBJ2-5; v_call: TRBV20-1; cdr3_nt: TGCAGTGCTAAACCGGGACTAGCGGGGGGCTGGGAGACCCAGTACTTC; cdr3_aa: CSAKPGLAGGWETQYF
d_call: TRBD1; clone_size: .; j_call: TRBJ1-4; v_call: TRBV10-3; cdr3_nt: TGTGCCATCAGTGAAAGACAGGGAGGTGATGAAAAACTGTTTTTT; cdr3_aa: CAISERQGGDEKLFF
d_call: TRBD2; clone_size: .; j_call: TRBJ2-1; v_call: TRBV7-3; cdr3_nt: TGTGCCAGCAGCTTAACGTTTCTAGCGGGGTATGAGCAGTTCTTC; cdr3_aa: CASSLTFLAGYEQFF
d_call: .; clone_size: .; j_call: TRBJ1-4; v_call: TRBV7-2; cdr3_nt: TGTGCCAGCAGCTTAGCAGGGCCTACTAATGAAAAACTGTTTTTT; cdr3_aa: CASSLAGPTNEKLFF
d_call: TRBD2; clone_size: few; j_call: TRBJ2-5; v_call: TRBV4-2; cdr3_nt: TGTGCCAGCAGCCAAGAGCGGACTAGCGGTCAAGAGACCCAGTACTTC; cdr3_aa: CASSQERTSGQETQYF
d_call: TRBD1; clone_size: .; j_call: TRBJ2-5; v_call: TRBV11-1; cdr3_nt: TGTGCCAGCAGCTTGGACAGGTTTGGAGAGACCCAGTACTTC; cdr3_aa: CASSLDRFGETQYF
d_call: .; clone_size: many; j_call: TRBJ2-7; v_call: TRBV5-1; cdr3_nt: TGCGCCAGCAGCTTGGAAAGGGGATCCTACGAGCAGTACTTC; cdr3_aa: CASSLERGSYEQYF
d_call: TRBD2; clone_size: .; j_call: TRBJ2-2; v_call: TRBV4-3; cdr3_nt: TGCGCCAGCAGCCAAGATAACGGGGGGAAATTTTTCGGGGAGCTGTTTTTT; cdr3_aa: CASSQDNGGKFFGELFF
d_call: .; clone_size: few; j_call: TRBJ2-6; v_call: TRBV6-1; cdr3_nt: TGTGCCAGCAGTGAAAGGCCGGGGGAGATCTCTGGGGCCAACGTCCTGACTTTC; cdr3_aa: CASSERPGEISGANVLTF
d_call: TRBD1; clone_size: .; j_call: TRBJ1-4; v_call: TRBV7-2; cdr3_nt: TGTGCCAGCAGCTTAGGCGGACAGGGCTTGGGTGAAAAACTGTTTTTT; cdr3_aa: CASSLGGQGLGEKLFF
d_call: TRBD2; clone_size: few; j_call: TRBJ2-2; v_call: TRBV5-1; cdr3_nt: TGCGCCAGCAGCTTGGGACCCCAGCGGGGGAACACCGGGGAGCTGTTTTTT; cdr3_aa: CASSLGPQRGNTGELFF
d_call: TRBD1; clone_size: .; j_call: TRBJ2-2; v_call: TRBV20-1; cdr3_nt: TGCAGTGCTTCAAAGGGGGCCACCGGGGAGCTGTTTTTT; cdr3_aa: CSASKGATGELFF
d_call: .; clone_size: few; j_call: TRBJ2-1; v_call: TRBV4-1; cdr3_nt: TGCGCCAGCAGCCTAGTGTCAGGTACAGGCAACAATGAGCAGTTCTTC; cdr3_aa: CASSLVSGTGNNEQFF
d_call: .; clone_size: few; j_call: TRBJ2-2; v_call: TRBV24-1; cdr3_nt: TGTGCCACCGGGGATGTGAACACCGGGGAGCTGTTTTTT; cdr3_aa: CATGDVNTGELFF
d_call: TRBD1; clone_size: few; j_call: TRBJ2-3; v_call: TRBV4-1; cdr3_nt: TGCGCCAGCAGCCAGGCGGACAGGGGGATAGCGGATACGCAGTATTTT; cdr3_aa: CASSQADRGIADTQYF
d_call: .; clone_size: .; j_call: TRBJ1-2; v_call: TRBV27; cdr3_nt: TGTGCCAGCAGTGATCTGTCGGGAAGGTACACCTTC; cdr3_aa: CASSDLSGRYTF
d_call: .; clone_size: few; j_call: TRBJ2-3; v_call: TRBV7-2; cdr3_nt: TGTGCCAGCAGCTTTGCAGCCCCTACGCAGTATTTT; cdr3_aa: CASSFAAPTQYF
d_call: .; clone_size: .; j_call: TRBJ2-5; v_call: TRBV4-1; cdr3_nt: TGCGCCAGCAGCCAACCTGAGGACAACCAAGAGACCCAGTACTTC; cdr3_aa: CASSQPEDNQETQYF
d_call: TRBD2; clone_size: few; j_call: TRBJ2-3; v_call: TRBV5-1; cdr3_nt: TGCGCCAGCAGCTTGGTTACTAGCGGAAGCACAGATACGCAGTATTTT; cdr3_aa: CASSLVTSGSTDTQYF
d_call: .; clone_size: many; j_call: TRBJ2-1; v_call: TRBV11-3; cdr3_nt: TGTGCCAGCAGCTTGTGGGGAAACAATGAGCAGTTCTTC; cdr3_aa: CASSLWGNNEQFF
d_call: TRBD1; clone_size: many; j_call: TRBJ2-5; v_call: TRBV5-5; cdr3_nt: TGTGCCAGCAGCCCTAGGACAGGGGGCAAGGGAGAGACCCAGTACTTC; cdr3_aa: CASSPRTGGKGETQYF
d_call: .; clone_size: .; j_call: TRBJ1-5; v_call: TRBV15; cdr3_nt: TGTGCCACCAGCAGAAGCCAGGGAGGACCCGGTGTTCAGCCCCAGCATTTT; cdr3_aa: CATSRSQGGPGVQPQHF
d_call: .; clone_size: .; j_call: TRBJ2-3; v_call: TRBV5-1; cdr3_nt: TGCGCCAGCAGCTTCGACACAGATACGCAGTATTTT; cdr3_aa: CASSFDTDTQYF
d_call: TRBD1; clone_size: .; j_call: TRBJ2-5; v_call: TRBV6-6; cdr3_nt: TGTGCCAGCAGTTACTGGGGACAGAGCCAAGAGACCCAGTACTTC; cdr3_aa: CASSYWGQSQETQYF
d_call: .; clone_size: .; j_call: TRBJ2-5; v_call: TRBV6-2/TRBV6-3; cdr3_nt: TGTGCCAGCAGTTACTCGGGAGAAGAGACCCAGTACTTC; cdr3_aa: CASSYSGEETQYF
d_call: .; clone_size: few; j_call: TRBJ2-1; v_call: TRBV5-1; cdr3_nt: TGCGCCAGCAGCATCCTTGGTGAGCAGTTCTTC; cdr3_aa: CASSILGEQFF
d_call: .; clone_size: .; j_call: TRBJ2-1; v_call: TRBV5-4; cdr3_nt: TGTGCCAGCAGCCTCTCCGCCCTGACGCCCCATGAGCAGTTCTTC; cdr3_aa: CASSLSALTPHEQFF
d_call: .; clone_size: many; j_call: TRBJ1-1; v_call: TRBV7-9; cdr3_nt: TGTGCCAGCAGTTTGTCAGGGAACACTGAAGCTTTCTTT; cdr3_aa: CASSLSGNTEAFF
d_call: .; clone_size: .; j_call: TRBJ1-4; v_call: TRBV15; cdr3_nt: TGTGCCACCAGCAGAGACCTAGGATTTAACGAAAAACTGTTTTTT; cdr3_aa: CATSRDLGFNEKLFF
d_call: .; clone_size: few; j_call: TRBJ2-2; v_call: TRBV5-1; cdr3_nt: TGCGCCAGCAGCTTGTCCGGGTCGGCCGGGGAGCTGTTTTTT; cdr3_aa: CASSLSGSAGELFF
d_call: TRBD1; clone_size: .; j_call: TRBJ1-1; v_call: TRBV19; cdr3_nt: TGTGCCAGTAGTATGGTCCCCCGACAGGGTACTGAAGCTTTCTTT; cdr3_aa: CASSMVPRQGTEAFF
d_call: TRBD2; clone_size: few; j_call: TRBJ2-3; v_call: TRBV3-1; cdr3_nt: TGTGCCAGCAGCCACCCGACTAGCGGGGGGGGTGTCACAGATACGCAGTATTTT; cdr3_aa: CASSHPTSGGGVTDTQYF
d_call: .; clone_size: .; j_call: TRBJ2-2; v_call: TRBV20-1; cdr3_nt: TGCAGTGCTAGTCCGGAAACGAACACCGGGGAGCTGTTTTTT; cdr3_aa: CSASPETNTGELFF
d_call: .; clone_size: .; j_call: TRBJ1-5; v_call: TRBV7-9; cdr3_nt: TGTGCCAGCAGTCCACAGGGAGCGAGCAATCAGCCCCAGCATTTT; cdr3_aa: CASSPQGASNQPQHF
d_call: TRBD2; clone_size: .; j_call: TRBJ2-5; v_call: TRBV5-8; cdr3_nt: TGTGCCAGCAGCTTGGCCTACTGGAGCGGGGGGGTGAAGACCCAGTACTTC; cdr3_aa: CASSLAYWSGGVKTQYF
d_call: .; clone_size: .; j_call: TRBJ1-5; v_call: TRBV7-9; cdr3_nt: TGTGCCAGCAGCCGTGGGGGTCCGGGAGCGAGTAATCAGCCCCAGCATTTT; cdr3_aa: CASSRGGPGASNQPQHF
d_call: .; clone_size: .; j_call: TRBJ1-2; v_call: TRBV7-9; cdr3_nt: TGTGCCAGCAGCTTATTCTCAGGGAGCTTCTACACCTTC; cdr3_aa: CASSLFSGSFYTF
d_call: TRBD1; clone_size: .; j_call: TRBJ2-1; v_call: TRBV6-2/TRBV6-3; cdr3_nt: TGTGCCAGCAGACTAGGGGGCGGTTCCTACAATGAGCAGTTCTTC; cdr3_aa: CASRLGGGSYNEQFF
d_call: TRBD1; clone_size: .; j_call: TRBJ1-2; v_call: TRBV7-9; cdr3_nt: TGTGCCAGCAGCCCGTGGGACAGGGGCCTCTATGGCTACACCTTC; cdr3_aa: CASSPWDRGLYGYTF
d_call: .; clone_size: .; j_call: TRBJ2-7; v_call: TRBV6-2/TRBV6-3; cdr3_nt: TGTGCCAGCAGTTCCCCGGACAGAACTGAAATGACCTACGAGCAGTACTTC; cdr3_aa: CASSSPDRTEMTYEQYF
d_call: TRBD1; clone_size: few; j_call: TRBJ1-4; v_call: TRBV4-2; cdr3_nt: TGTGCCAGCAGCCCCCGACAGGGTAGGGATGAAAAACTGTTTTTT; cdr3_aa: CASSPRQGRDEKLFF
d_call: TRBD1; clone_size: many; j_call: TRBJ2-2; v_call: TRBV6-2/TRBV6-3; cdr3_nt: TGTGCCAGCGGGACAGCGAACACCGGGGAGCTGTTTTTT; cdr3_aa: CASGTANTGELFF
d_call: .; clone_size: .; j_call: TRBJ1-2; v_call: TRBV11-1; cdr3_nt: TGTGCCAGCAGCAGCGAGGAAGGGGGCTACACCTTC; cdr3_aa: CASSSEEGGYTF
d_call: .; clone_size: .; j_call: TRBJ1-1; v_call: TRBV7-9; cdr3_nt: TGTGCCAGCAGCTTAAACTCTGAAGCTTTCTTT; cdr3_aa: CASSLNSEAFF
d_call: .; clone_size: many; j_call: TRBJ1-1; v_call: TRBV7-2; cdr3_nt: TGTGCCAGCAGCTTTCAGTCGGACACTGAAGCTTTCTTT; cdr3_aa: CASSFQSDTEAFF